This T cell receptor beta chain was recovered during a study of blood T cell repertoires in COVID-19. Trimming shortened V by 6 bases and J by 6 bases, and 12 bases separated the two germline ends. Germline CDR1 is MNHEY and CDR2 is SMNVEV (reference sequence). CDR3 length: 13 residues. In the study's own analysis: Amplification with reference gene primers provided the estimates of nucleated cell counts. The repertoire was sequenced with immunoSEQ multiplex PCR; TCRdb's copy has only in-frame clones and lacks some. V and J calls and clone size come straight from that table; D and trimming were deduced from the DNA. The sample holds 270,000 or so clones, 89% seen once.

Material: peripheral blood. V gene TRBV27 combines with J gene TRBJ1-5; D remains unclear. The receptor was derived from a woman in her thirties or forties who had recovered from COVID-19. Here the CDR3 reads CASSPTRGQPQHF. As DNA, the CDR3 is TGTGCCAGCAGCCCCACCCGGGGTCAGCCCCAGCATTTT.